This T cell receptor beta chain was sequenced for a study of Graves' ophthalmopathy and Graves' hyperthyroidism. Study outcomes and limitations: It was with about 71% sensitivity and 72.22% specificity that the model predicted ophthalmopathy progression.

CDR1 and CDR2 from the germline V gene are DFQATT and SNEGSKA (reference sequence). This CDR3 has 14 amino acids. The germline V and J ends were trimmed by 5 bases and 3 bases, with 16 bases remaining between them. Concerning this clonotype itself: Its specificity is unknown. A much larger clone lies a single base off, so this may be a read error.

As the template, RNA transcripts were used to amplify TCR beta CDR3 regions. RT-PCR in the first round used HTBI primers; a second-round multiplex PCR followed. TCRdb re-called the multiplex PCR reads through MiXCR, storing one row per CDR3 protein. The table has more than 1,000,000 distinct CDR3 sequences, roughly two fifths seen once. The chain uses TRBV20-1 and TRBJ1-1, with D perhaps matching TRBD1 (6 bases). The sequenced sample was peripheral blood or thyroid tissue (not recorded which). The sequence derives from an adult man with Graves' hyperthyroidism. The CDR3 region has the DNA TGCAGTGCTCGCTCCGGGAAGGGGGACACTGAAGCTTTCTTT. The encoded protein is CSARSGKGDTEAFF.